This TCR beta chain was identified during a study of control samples from healthy donors and cancer patients. There are 13 residues in the CDR3. TCRdb's copy holds only in-frame clones and misses some; the assay was immunoSEQ multiplex PCR. The sample has 150,000 to 200,000 clones; roughly 90% are singletons. The sample taken for sequencing was blood. The clonotype comes from a woman aged 25 to 45 in good health. V and J are TRBV21-1 and TRBJ2-3; whether TRBD2, the table's D call, matches the DNA was not checked. TRBV21-1 is recorded as a pseudogene. CDR3 DNA sequence: TGTGCCAGCGCCGGGACTAGCACAGATACGCAGTATTTT. Encoded protein: CASAGTSTDTQYF.